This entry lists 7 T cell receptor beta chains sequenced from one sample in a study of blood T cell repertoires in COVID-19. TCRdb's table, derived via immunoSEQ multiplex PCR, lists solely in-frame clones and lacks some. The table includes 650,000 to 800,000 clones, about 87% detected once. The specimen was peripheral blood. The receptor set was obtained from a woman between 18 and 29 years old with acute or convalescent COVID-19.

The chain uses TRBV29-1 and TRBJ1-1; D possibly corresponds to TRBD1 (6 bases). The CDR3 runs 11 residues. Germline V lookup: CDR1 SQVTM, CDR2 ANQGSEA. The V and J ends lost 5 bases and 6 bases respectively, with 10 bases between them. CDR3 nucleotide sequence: TGCAGCGTTACAGGGCTGGCTGAAGCTTTCTTT. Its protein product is CSVTGLAEAFF.

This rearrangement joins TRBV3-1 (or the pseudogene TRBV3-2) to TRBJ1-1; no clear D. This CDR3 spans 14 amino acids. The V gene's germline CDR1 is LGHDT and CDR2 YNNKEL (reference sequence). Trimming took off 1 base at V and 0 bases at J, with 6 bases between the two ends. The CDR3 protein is CASSQVFVNTEAFF. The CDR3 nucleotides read TGTGCCAGCAGCCAAGTGTTCGTGAACACTGAAGCTTTCTTT.

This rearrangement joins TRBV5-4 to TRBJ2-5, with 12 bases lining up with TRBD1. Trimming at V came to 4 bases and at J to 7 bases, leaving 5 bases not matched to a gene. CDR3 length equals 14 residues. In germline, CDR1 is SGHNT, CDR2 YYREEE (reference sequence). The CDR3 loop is CASSTPGQGATQYF. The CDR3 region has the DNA TGTGCCAGCAGCACTCCGGGACAGGGGGCGACCCAGTACTTC.

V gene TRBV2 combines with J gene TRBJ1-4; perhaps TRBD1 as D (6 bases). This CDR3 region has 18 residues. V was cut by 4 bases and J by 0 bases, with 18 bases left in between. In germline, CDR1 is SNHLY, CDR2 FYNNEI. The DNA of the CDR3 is TGTGCCAGCAGTGGAGAATCGGGACACTTTGCAACTAATGAAAAACTGTTTTTT. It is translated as CASSGESGHFATNEKLFF.

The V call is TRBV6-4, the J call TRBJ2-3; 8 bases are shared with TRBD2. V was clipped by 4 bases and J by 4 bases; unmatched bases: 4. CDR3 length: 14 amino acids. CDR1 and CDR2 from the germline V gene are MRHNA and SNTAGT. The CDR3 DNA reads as TGTGCCAGCAGTGTCGGGGGGGCCTCAGATACGCAGTATTTT. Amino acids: CASSVGGASDTQYF.

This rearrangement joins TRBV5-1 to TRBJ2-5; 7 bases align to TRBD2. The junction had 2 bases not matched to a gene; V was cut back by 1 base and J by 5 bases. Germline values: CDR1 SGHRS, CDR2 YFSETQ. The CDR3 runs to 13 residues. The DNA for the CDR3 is TGCGCCAGCAGCTTGCCCGGGAGGGAGACCCAGTACTTC. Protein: CASSLPGRETQYF.

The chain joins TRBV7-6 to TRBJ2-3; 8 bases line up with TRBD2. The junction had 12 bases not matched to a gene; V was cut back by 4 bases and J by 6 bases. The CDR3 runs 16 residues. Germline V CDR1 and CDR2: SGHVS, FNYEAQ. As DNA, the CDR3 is TGTGCCAGCAGCTCCCCGGAGGGGCGGGGGGAGGATACGCAGTATTTT. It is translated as CASSSPEGRGEDTQYF.